These 26 T cell receptor beta chains came from one sample sequenced in a study of shared clonotypes between healthy human individuals. Measured with immunoSEQ multiplex PCR; TCRdb has only the in-frame clones, and not every one. Of hundreds of thousands of clones listed, 90% to 96% were seen once; the top ten hold about 0.064%. Specimen: naive CD4+ T cells sorted from blood. Indicated subset: CD45RA+ positively selected. The receptors originated from a young woman in good health.

The chain recombines TRBV6-1 with TRBJ1-1; 7 bases agree with TRBD1. In germline, CDR1 is MNHNS, CDR2 SASEGT. The CDR3 is 14 residues long. J lost 3 bases, V lost 5 bases, and 6 bases had no gene match. CDR3 sequence: CASSPTGAHTEAFF. CDR3 bases: TGTGCCAGCAGTCCTACAGGGGCGCACACTGAAGCTTTCTTT.

The chain has TRBV11-2 and TRBJ1-3, with D tentatively TRBD1 (6 bases). Trimming took 5 bases from V and 0 from J, leaving 14 bases between them. The CDR3 is 16 residues long. Germline V lookup: CDR1 SGHAT, CDR2 FQNNGV. CDR3 amino acids: CASSPITGSSGNTIYF. In DNA, the CDR3 is TGTGCCAGCAGCCCGATCACAGGGAGCTCTGGAAACACCATATATTTT.

The chain couples TRBV6-5 to TRBJ2-7; 9 bases agree with TRBD1. Trimming at V came to 8 bases and at J to 3 bases, leaving 11 bases not matched to a gene. This CDR3 region has 15 residues. Germline values: CDR1 MNHEY, CDR2 SVGAGI. CDR3 sequence: CASGQPGTGIYEQYF. The CDR3, as DNA: TGTGCCAGCGGCCAACCCGGGACAGGGATCTACGAGCAGTACTTC.

The rearrangement uses TRBV4-2 and TRBJ2-6; 9 positions match TRBD2. There are 18 residues in the CDR3. V trimming: 0 bases; J trimming: 2 bases; junction bases outside the gene matches: 5. CDR1 LGHNA and CDR2 YNFKEQ come from the germline V gene. The CDR3 DNA reads as TGTGCCAGCAGCCAAGATCCAGCGGGAGGAACTGGGGCCAACGTCCTGACTTTC. This encodes CASSQDPAGGTGANVLTF.

This clone was recorded only once. The chain combines TRBV19 with TRBJ2-7; tentative D call: TRBD2 (5 bases). The CDR3 runs 15 residues. Per the germline V gene, CDR1 is LNHDA and CDR2 is SQIVND (reference sequence). Trimming removed 4 bases from V and 0 bases from J, with 13 bases in between. In nucleotides, the CDR3 is TGTGCCAGTAGTAAAAGGTTAGGACTCTCCTACGAGCAGTACTTC. It specifies CASSKRLGLSYEQYF.

With regard to this clone: Other DNA sequences from this sample encode an identical CDR3 as well. This chain links TRBV2 with TRBJ2-1; 11 bases line up with TRBD2. This CDR3 is built from 15 residues. CDR1 SNHLY and CDR2 FYNNEI come from the germline V gene. J gave up 0 bases and V 6 bases, and 1 base lay outside the gene matches. The CDR3 coding sequence is TGTGCCAGCAGCGGGACTAGCGGCTCCTACAATGAGCAGTTCTTC. This sequence encodes CASSGTSGSYNEQFF.

The chain employs TRBV6-5 and TRBJ1-4, with unresolved D. CDR1 is MNHEY, CDR2 SVGAGI, per germline. The CDR3 runs 13 residues. V shed 5 bases and J shed 8 bases, with 12 bases lying between them. CDR3 sequence (DNA): TGTGCCAGCAGTACGAGGGAAATGGAAAAACTGTTTTTT. This codes for CASSTREMEKLFF.

V usage is TRBV5-4 and J usage is TRBJ2-7; TRBD1 matches at 8 bases. CDR1 is SGHNT and CDR2 is YYREEE in the germline V gene (reference sequence). V lost 4 bases and J lost 9; bases outside the gene matches: 9. There are 13 residues in the CDR3. The CDR3 DNA reads as TGTGCCAGCAGCCGAATGGCGGACAGGGCGCAGTACTTC. Residues: CASSRMADRAQYF.

This chain joins TRBV7-9 and TRBJ2-1; weak D call: TRBD2 (5 bases). V shed 1 base and J shed 13 bases, with 17 bases lying between them. The germline V gene encodes CDR1 SEHNR and CDR2 FQNEAQ (reference sequence). The CDR3 sequence is 14 residues long. DNA of the CDR3: TGTGCCAGCAGCTTAGGATCCCGAGGGATGACCCAGTTCTTC. Translating gives CASSLGSRGMTQFF.

J is TRBJ2-6 and V is TRBV6-5, with D tentatively TRBD1 (5 bases). Germline values: CDR1 MNHEY, CDR2 SVGAGI. V was cut by 8 bases and J by 2 bases, with 10 bases left in between. The CDR3 totals 14 residues. DNA of the CDR3: TGTGCCAGCTTAGGGGTACCTGGGGCCAACGTCCTGACTTTC. This codes for CASLGVPGANVLTF.

The rearrangement joins TRBV18 to TRBJ2-7; D is possibly TRBD1 or TRBD2 (5 bases each). CDR3 length: 16 residues. Germline values: CDR1 KGHSH, CDR2 LQKENI. Trimming took 0 bases from V and 6 from J, leaving 18 bases between them. CDR3 sequence: CASSPPVGEGSREQYF. CDR3 bases: TGTGCCAGCTCACCACCGGTGGGGGAAGGTTCTCGCGAGCAGTACTTC.

The chain links TRBV28 to TRBJ1-1; D uncertain. CDR1 MDHEN and CDR2 SYDVKM come from the germline V gene. This CDR3 contains 12 residues. V lost 5 bases and J lost 1, with 5 bases in between. DNA for the CDR3: TGTGCCAGCAGTCCTAGGAACACTGAAGCTTTCTTT. It yields the protein CASSPRNTEAFF.

This chain uses TRBV28 with TRBJ2-3; 8 bases align to TRBD1. The V and J ends lost 3 bases and 6 bases, in that order; junction bases with no gene match: 14. The CDR3 is 17 residues long. Germline V gives CDR1 MDHEN, CDR2 SYDVKM. The CDR3 nucleotides read TGTGCCAGCAGTTTGGGGCTCCGGACAGGGTATAGCGATACGCAGTATTTT. This codes for CASSLGLRTGYSDTQYF.

This clone was seen a single time. J is TRBJ2-7 and V is TRBV4-2, with 12 bases fitting TRBD2. Germline V lookup: CDR1 LGHNA, CDR2 YNFKEQ. With 2 bases clipped from V and 4 bases from J, the junction kept 6 bases outside the gene matches. CDR3 size: 16 residues. CDR3 in amino acids: CASSQTGTSGRYEQYF. The CDR3 DNA reads TGTGCCAGCAGCCAAACCGGGACTAGCGGGCGATACGAGCAGTACTTC.

The rearrangement uses TRBV14 and TRBJ2-5, with TRBD2 matching over 11 bases. Judging by the DNA end, TRBJ2-7 fits better; the J call may be wrong. This CDR3 is 15 amino acids long. Germline values: CDR1 SGHDN, CDR2 FVKESK. The chain's CDR3 is CASSQTSGRSHEQYF. The CDR3 region has the DNA TGTGCCAGCAGCCAAACTAGCGGGAGATCTCACGAGCAGTACTTC.

The chain carries TRBV19 and TRBJ2-3; no definite D call. V lost 8 bases and J lost 5, with 17 bases in between. The CDR3 runs 14 residues. Germline-derived CDR1 and CDR2 are LNHDA and SQIVND (reference sequence). CDR3 protein: CASAGLKVQDTQYF. The CDR3 region has the DNA TGTGCCAGTGCCGGGCTTAAGGTTCAAGATACGCAGTATTTT.

CDR3 sequence (DNA): TGTGCCAGCAGTTACTTGCAGGCTCCTGGAAACACCATATATTTT. Its protein product is CASSYLQAPGNTIYF. This rearrangement joins TRBV6-5 to TRBJ1-3; D uncertain. The length of the CDR3 is 15 residues. CDR1 and CDR2 (germline): MNHEY, SVGAGI. V gave up 1 base and J gave up 2 bases, with 9 bases separating them.

V usage is TRBV11-2 and J usage is TRBJ2-7; D remains ambiguous. V gave up 5 bases and J gave up 2 bases, with 4 bases separating them. The CDR3 has 11 amino acids. Germline CDR1 and CDR2: SGHAT and FQNNGV. The CDR3 is CASSATYEQYF. CDR3 DNA: TGTGCCAGCAGCGCGACCTACGAGCAGTACTTC. The full variable domain, its missing parts supplied by reference TRBV11-2 and TRBJ2-7, is EAGVAQSPRYKIIEKRQSVAFWCNPISGHATLYWYQQILGQGPKLLIQFQNNGVVDDSQLPKDRFSAERLKGVDSTLKIQPAKLEDSAVYLCASSATYEQYFGPGTRLTVT.

The chain joins TRBV5-4 to TRBJ1-4, with D unresolved. Germline lookup yields CDR1 SGHNT and CDR2 YYREEE (reference sequence). CDR3 length: 15 amino acids. Trimming shortened V by 1 base and J by 5 bases, and 12 bases separated the two germline ends. CDR3 in DNA: TGTGCCAGCAGCTTGCCGGGGTCGGAGAATGAAAAACTGTTTTTT. It translates to CASSLPGSENEKLFF. Full variable domain (remainder filled in from reference TRBV5-4 and TRBJ1-4): ETGVTQSPTHLIKTRGQQVTLRCSSQSGHNTVSWYQQALGQGPQFIFQYYREEENGRGNFPPRFSGLQFPNYSSELNVNALELDDSALYLCASSLPGSENEKLFFGSGTQLSVL.

The chain uses TRBV28 and TRBJ2-7, with 10 bases identical to TRBD2. There are 15 residues in the CDR3. V trimming: 5 bases; J trimming: 4 bases; junction bases outside the gene matches: 8. Germline values: CDR1 MDHEN, CDR2 SYDVKM. DNA of the CDR3: TGTGCCAGCAGTAAGTTCACTAGCGGGAATTACGAGCAGTACTTC. Its protein is CASSKFTSGNYEQYF.

The chain combines TRBV5-4 with TRBJ1-1; 7 bases are shared with TRBD1. The CDR3 is made up of 14 amino acids. V trimming: 4 bases; J trimming: 3 bases; junction bases outside the gene matches: 6. Germline CDR1 reads SGHNT; CDR2 reads YYREEE (reference sequence). The CDR3 DNA is TGTGCCAGCAGCAAGACAGGGAGGGACACTGAAGCTTTCTTT. Amino acids: CASSKTGRDTEAFF.

CDR3 DNA: TGTGCCAGTAGTAGACTAGCGGGAGAAGTAGATACGCAGTATTTT. It specifies CASSRLAGEVDTQYF. The chain employs TRBV19 and TRBJ2-3; 12 bases line up with TRBD2. From germline, CDR1 is LNHDA and CDR2 SQIVND (reference sequence). The CDR3 totals 15 residues. V gave up 4 bases and J gave up 5 bases; unmatched junction bases: 4.

The chain employs TRBV10-3 and TRBJ2-7; 9 bases map to TRBD1. The CDR3 consists of 15 residues. V lost 4 bases and J lost 3; bases outside the gene matches: 7. CDR1 and CDR2 (germline): ENHRY, SYGVKD. The CDR3 DNA sequence: TGTGCCATCAGTGGGGGAACAGGGGGCTTCTACGAGCAGTACTTC. It is translated as CAISGGTGGFYEQYF.

J is TRBJ2-1 and V is TRBV28; 9 nucleotides align to TRBD2. The CDR3 length is 12 residues. The trim removed 10 bases at V and 7 bases at J, leaving 5 bases unmatched. In germline, CDR1 is MDHEN, CDR2 SYDVKM. The CDR3 protein is CATGLARNEQFF. The CDR3 DNA sequence: TGTGCCACCGGACTAGCGAGAAATGAGCAGTTCTTC.

The CDR3 sequence: CASSLQGRANEQFF. CDR3 bases: TGTGCCAGCAGTTTACAGGGCAGGGCCAATGAGCAGTTCTTC. The chain employs TRBV28 and TRBJ2-1, with a possible D match to TRBD1 (5 bases). CDR1 MDHEN and CDR2 SYDVKM come from the germline V gene. This CDR3 region has 14 residues. Trimming cost V 2 bases and J 6 bases, with 11 bases left between them.

The gene calls are TRBV7-2 and TRBJ1-6, with 8 bases lining up with TRBD1. The CDR3 extends over 16 amino acids. The J segment lost 5 bases and the V segment lost 2 bases, leaving 5 bases of the junction unmatched. The germline gives CDR1 SGHTA, CDR2 FQGNSA. The CDR3 bases are TGTGCCAGCAGCTTACAACAGGGGGGCAATAATTCACCCCTCCACTTT. It specifies CASSLQQGGNNSPLHF.